What follows are 20 T cell receptor beta chains derived from one specimen sequenced in a study of read filtering for tumor transcriptome and immune sequencing. This library used roughly 0.4 ug RNA and molecular barcoded adaptors spanning alpha/delta and beta/gamma chains. TCRdb re-called the reads with MiXCR, one entry per CDR3 protein. The repertoire holds 100,000 to 150,000 distinct CDR3 sequences, with less than 15% as singletons. The sequencing input was a population of CD138-negative cells sorted from bone marrow. The origin of the receptors is a donor at least 40 years old with multiple myeloma.

This clonotype was picked up many times. The V gene is TRBV7-3, the J gene TRBJ2-1, with D possibly TRBD2 on 6 matching bases. CDR1 is SGHTA and CDR2 is FQGTGA in the germline V gene. Trimming removed 5 bases at V and 7 bases at J, with 21 bases between. This CDR3 has 16 residues. CDR3 coding DNA: TGTGCCAGCAGCCGGCGGGACCTTGGGGAGGTGAATGAGCAGTTCTTC. It specifies CASSRRDLGEVNEQFF.

There are many counts of this clonotype. This chain joins TRBV18 and TRBJ1-1, with D unresolved. The germline V gene encodes CDR1 KGHSH and CDR2 LQKENI. The ends were cut back, 3 bases at V and 1 base at J, with 9 bases in the middle. CDR3 size: 14 residues. The CDR3 loop is CASSPRTANTEAFF. DNA for the CDR3: TGTGCCAGCTCACCTCGGACTGCGAACACTGAAGCTTTCTTT.

In its sample, this clonotype was seen a few times. The chain couples TRBV13 to TRBJ2-2; no clear D gene. The CDR3 totals 16 residues. CDR1 PRHDT and CDR2 FYEKMQ come from the germline V gene (reference sequence). Trimming took off 5 bases at V and 0 bases at J, with 13 bases between the two ends. CDR3 amino acids: CASSPPDAPNTGELFF. In nucleotides, the CDR3 is TGTGCCAGCAGCCCCCCGGACGCCCCGAACACCGGGGAGCTGTTTTTT.

The chain uses TRBV30 and TRBJ1-2; TRBD1 matches at 7 bases. J was trimmed by 4 bases and V by 2 bases; bases with no gene match: 10. CDR3 length equals 15 residues. Germline V gene data show CDR1 as GTSNPN and CDR2 as SVGIG (reference sequence). CDR3 region: CAWSRQGRTLYGYTF. The CDR3 region has the DNA TGTGCCTGGAGTCGACAGGGCCGCACCCTCTATGGCTACACCTTC.

The chain carries TRBV19 and TRBJ1-1; possible D gene TRBD1, 5 bases. V gave up 5 bases and J gave up 5 bases, with 21 bases separating them. Germline V gives CDR1 LNHDA, CDR2 SQIVND (reference sequence). The length of the CDR3 is 16 residues. The CDR3 is CASSLYGAPGKTEAFF. The CDR3 DNA reads TGTGCCAGTAGTCTGTATGGGGCCCCGGGTAAAACTGAAGCTTTCTTT.

The chain has TRBV7-6 and TRBJ2-1, with D possibly TRBD2 on 6 matching bases. The length of the CDR3 is 16 residues. From germline, CDR1 is SGHVS and CDR2 FNYEAQ. Trimming removed 1 base from V and 7 bases from J, with 17 bases in between. CDR3 nucleotide sequence: TGTGCCAGCAGCTTAGTGGAGGACGGGAGCGGTAATGAGCAGTTCTTC. It translates to CASSLVEDGSGNEQFF.

This clonotype was detected a few times. The chain joins TRBV7-2 to TRBJ2-7; D not resolved. The germline CDR1 and CDR2 sequences are SGHTA and FQGNSA. Trimming took off 0 bases at V and 3 bases at J, with 6 bases between the two ends. This CDR3 contains 13 residues. The CDR3 region has the DNA TGTGCCAGCAGCTTAGCCCAGTTCTACGAGCAGTACTTC. Amino acid sequence: CASSLAQFYEQYF.

This clonotype was counted ten times or more. The gene calls are TRBV6-5 and TRBJ1-1; TRBD1 aligns across 10 bases. J gave up 8 bases and V 8 bases, and 17 bases lay outside the gene matches. The CDR3 runs to 16 residues. CDR1 and CDR2 from the germline V gene are MNHEY and SVGAGI. CDR3 DNA: TGTGCCAGCGGACGAACCACCCTCGGGACAGGGGTCGAAGCTTTCTTT. Translating it yields CASGRTTLGTGVEAFF.

In this sample, this clonotype turned up many times. This chain links TRBV7-2 with TRBJ2-6; perhaps TRBD1 as D (6 bases). The CDR3 extends over 15 amino acids. The V and J ends lost 4 bases and 2 bases respectively, with 9 bases between them. Per the germline V gene, CDR1 is SGHTA and CDR2 is FQGNSA. CDR3 residues: CASSSGQPGANVLTF. The CDR3 DNA reads TGTGCCAGCAGCTCGGGACAACCTGGGGCCAACGTCCTGACTTTC.

As regards this clonotype: Relative to the germline gene, one junction end is altered; a read error may explain this. The rearrangement uses TRBV5-1 and TRBJ2-5; TRBD1 or TRBD2 may be the D gene (5 bases each). The CDR3 sequence is 14 residues long. Germline V lookup: CDR1 SGHRS, CDR2 YFSETQ. CDR3 nucleotide sequence: TGCGCCAGCAGCCCTGAGGGGCGGAGAGAGGCCCAGTACTTC. Its protein is CASSPEGRREAQYF.

This clonotype occurred a few times. A much larger clonotype is one base distant, so this may be a read error. The J gene is TRBJ2-1, the V gene TRBV7-3; possible D gene TRBD1, 5 bases. This CDR3 is 17 amino acids long. In germline, CDR1 is SGHTA, CDR2 FQGTGA. The CDR3 sequence: CASSLKLYFGAYNEQLF. The CDR3 bases are TGTGCCAGCAGCTTAAAACTCTATTTTGGGGCTTACAATGAGCAGCTCTTC.

This clonotype was detected ten times or more. This sequence joins TRBV5-6 and TRBJ2-3; no clear D gene. The CDR3 consists of 14 residues. V lost 0 bases and J lost 2, with 7 bases in between. The V gene's germline CDR1 is SGHDT and CDR2 YYEEEE. CDR3 residues: CASSLGRYTDTQYF. The DNA for the CDR3 is TGTGCCAGCAGCTTGGGTCGGTACACAGATACGCAGTATTTT.

A remark on this clonotype: A read error may be the cause here, since a much bigger clone is one base away. The chain couples TRBV4-2 to TRBJ1-5; D is possibly TRBD1 (5 bases). Germline assignment: CDR1 LGHNA and CDR2 YNFKEQ. The CDR3 loop spans 15 amino acids. V lost 3 bases to trimming and J lost 5 bases, with 14 bases between them. The CDR3 DNA follows: TGTGCCAGCAGCCAGGCAAGGGGTGAGCATCAGCCCCAGCATTTT. Protein sequence: CASSQARGEHQPQHF.

Note on this clonotype: One end of the junction varies from germline; a read error may be responsible. The chain carries TRBV6-2 or TRBV6-3 and TRBJ2-7, with 8 positions matching TRBD1. In germline, CDR1 is MNHEY, CDR2 SVGEGT. This CDR3 contains 17 residues. CDR3 coding DNA: TGCGCCAGCAGTTACGGGTTCGGGACAGGCGTATCCTACGAGCTGTACTTC. Its protein product is CASSYGFGTGVSYELYF.

This clonotype has at least ten counts. J is TRBJ2-4 and V is TRBV12-3 or TRBV12-4; 7 bases are shared with TRBD1. The CDR3 spans 14 residues. V lost 5 bases and J lost 5; bases outside the gene matches: 6. CDR3 coding DNA: TGTGCCAGCAGTCTAACAGGGGTTCAAAACATTCAGTACTTC. Protein: CASSLTGVQNIQYF.

Note on this clonotype: At one end, the junction sequence differs from germline, possibly due to a read error. The V gene is TRBV11-2, the J gene TRBJ2-6; D not resolved. The CDR3 totals 16 residues. Per the germline V gene, CDR1 is SGHAT and CDR2 is FQNNGV. The DNA for the CDR3 is TGTTCCAGCACCATCAGGCGCGTCTCTGGGGCCAACGTCCTGACTTTC. This sequence encodes CSSTIRRVSGANVLTF.

This clonotype appeared many times. This chain uses TRBV25-1 with TRBJ1-5; no clear D gene. V shed 9 bases and J shed 4 bases, with 16 bases lying between them. CDR3 length: 14 amino acids. Germline V gives CDR1 MGHDK, CDR2 SYGVNS. CDR3 sequence (DNA): TGTGCCAGAAGGACTGGGCCACCAAATCAGCCCCAGCATTTT. Translated: CARRTGPPNQPQHF. Together with reference TRBV25-1 and TRBJ1-5, the CDR3 gives the full variable domain: EADIYQTPRYLVIGTGKKITLECSQTMGHDKMYWYQQDPGMELHLIHYSYGVNSTEKGDLSSESTVSRIRTEHFPLTLESARPSHTSQYLCARRTGPPNQPQHFGDGTRLSIL.

This clonotype was seen many times. The gene calls are TRBV6-1 and TRBJ2-1, with D perhaps matching TRBD1 (6 bases). V lost 2 bases and J lost 9, with 8 bases in between. The length of the CDR3 is 12 residues. CDR1 and CDR2 (germline): MNHNS, SASEGT. CDR3 DNA sequence: TGTGCCAGCAGTGAAAGGGGGACTGAGCAGTTCTTC. It is translated as CASSERGTEQFF.

This clonotype was recorded many times. V is TRBV9 and J is TRBJ2-1, with 7 bases that match TRBD2. Germline CDR1 SGDLS, CDR2 YYNGEE. V gave up 5 bases and J gave up 7 bases; unmatched junction bases: 9. The CDR3 extends over 14 amino acids. The CDR3 DNA reads TGTGCCAGCAGTCGCTTGGGGACTATGAATGAGCAGTTCTTC. It yields the protein CASSRLGTMNEQFF.

This clonotype was seen repeatedly, ten times or more. The gene calls are TRBV2 and TRBJ2-7; TRBD1 might be the D (5 bases). V was clipped by 3 bases and J by 5 bases, with 14 bases between them. The V gene's germline CDR1 is SNHLY and CDR2 FYNNEI. This CDR3 comprises 14 residues. This CDR3 is CASSESLGRNEQYF. CDR3 nucleotide sequence: TGTGCCAGCAGTGAGAGCCTGGGGCGGAACGAGCAGTACTTC.